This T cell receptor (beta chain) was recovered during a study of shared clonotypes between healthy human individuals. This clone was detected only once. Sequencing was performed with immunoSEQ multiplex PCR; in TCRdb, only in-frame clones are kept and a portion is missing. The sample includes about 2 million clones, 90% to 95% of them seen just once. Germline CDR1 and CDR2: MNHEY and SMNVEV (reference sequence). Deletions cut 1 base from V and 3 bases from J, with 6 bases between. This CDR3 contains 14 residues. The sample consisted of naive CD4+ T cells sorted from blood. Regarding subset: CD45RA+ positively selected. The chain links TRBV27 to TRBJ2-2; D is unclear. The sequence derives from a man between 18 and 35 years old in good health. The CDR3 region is CASSLLFDTGELFF. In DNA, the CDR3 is TGTGCCAGCAGTTTATTGTTCGACACCGGGGAGCTGTTTTTT.